These 3 T cell receptor beta chains were sequenced from one sample in a study of spatial heterogeneity in lung cancer. Via MiXCR, TCRdb re-called the 5' RACE reads, giving one row per CDR3 protein. The repertoire includes about 4,400 distinct CDR3 sequences, over 20% of them detected once, and 20% to 25% sits in the top ten. Time point denoted: sample taken at primary tumor resection. The input material, whole RNA from tumor, nontumor lung or frozen PBMC, was sequenced unsorted. The material was normal lung tissue next to the tumor, obtained at surgery. Receptors were obtained from a female donor with early-stage non-small cell lung cancer.

By sample fraction, this clonotype is medium-sized (0.01 to 0.1%). The CDR3 nucleotides read TGCGCCAGCAGCTCTACCGCGACAGGCTACGAGCAGTACTTC. It codes for CASSSTATGYEQYF. The J gene is TRBJ2-7, the V gene TRBV5-1, with D maybe TRBD1 (6 bases). V was shortened by 3 bases and J by 3 bases, with 13 bases between the two germline ends. Germline CDR1 is SGHRS and CDR2 is YFSETQ. The CDR3 sequence is 14 residues long.

In this sample, this clonotype turned up once. The chain recombines TRBV7-8 with TRBJ2-1, with 10 nucleotides matching TRBD2. V lost 5 bases to trimming and J lost 14 bases; unmatched junction nucleotides: 15. Germline V gene data show CDR1 as SGHVS and CDR2 as FQNEAQ. The CDR3 has 15 residues. For the CDR3, the DNA is TGTGCCAGCAGCGCGTTGGGAAGGCCTAGCGGGGGAAAGTTCTTC. It yields the protein CASSALGRPSGGKFF.

V is TRBV11-1 and J is TRBJ2-5; TRBD1 might be the D (5 bases). Germline CDR1 reads SGHAT; CDR2 reads FQDESV (reference sequence). The V end was cut by 4 bases, the J end by 1 base, with 10 bases between. This CDR3 has 14 amino acids. CDR3 sequence reads: CASSSTVPQETQYF. The DNA for the CDR3 is TGTGCCAGCAGCTCGACAGTGCCCCAAGAGACCCAGTACTTC.